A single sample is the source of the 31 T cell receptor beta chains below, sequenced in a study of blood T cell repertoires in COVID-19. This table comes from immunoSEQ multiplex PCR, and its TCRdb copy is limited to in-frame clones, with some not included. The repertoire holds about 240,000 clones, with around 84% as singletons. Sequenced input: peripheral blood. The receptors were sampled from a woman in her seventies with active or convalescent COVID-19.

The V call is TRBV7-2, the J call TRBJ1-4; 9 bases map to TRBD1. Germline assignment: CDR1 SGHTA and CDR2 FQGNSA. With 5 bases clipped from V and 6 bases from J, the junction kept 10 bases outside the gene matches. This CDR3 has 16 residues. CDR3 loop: CASSARAGTGYEKLFF. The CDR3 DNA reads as TGTGCCAGCAGCGCCCGAGCCGGGACAGGGTATGAAAAACTGTTTTTT.

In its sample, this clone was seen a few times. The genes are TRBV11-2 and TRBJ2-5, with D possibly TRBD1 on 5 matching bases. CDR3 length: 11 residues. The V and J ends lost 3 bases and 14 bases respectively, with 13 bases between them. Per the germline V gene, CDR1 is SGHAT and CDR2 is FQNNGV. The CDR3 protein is CASSFRAGFYF. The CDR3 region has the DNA TGTGCCAGCAGCTTCAGGGCAGGGTTCTACTTC. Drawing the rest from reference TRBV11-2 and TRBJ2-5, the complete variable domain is EAGVAQSPRYKIIEKRQSVAFWCNPISGHATLYWYQQILGQGPKLLIQFQNNGVVDDSQLPKDRFSAERLKGVDSTLKIQPAKLEDSAVYLCASSFRAGFYFGPGTRLLVL.

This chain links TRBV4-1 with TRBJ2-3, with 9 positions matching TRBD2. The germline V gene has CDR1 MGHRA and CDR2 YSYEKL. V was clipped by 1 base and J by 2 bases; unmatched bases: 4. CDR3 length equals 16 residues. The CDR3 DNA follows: TGCGCCAGCAGCCAAGGTCAGCGGGGGGACACAGATACGCAGTATTTT. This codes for CASSQGQRGDTDTQYF.

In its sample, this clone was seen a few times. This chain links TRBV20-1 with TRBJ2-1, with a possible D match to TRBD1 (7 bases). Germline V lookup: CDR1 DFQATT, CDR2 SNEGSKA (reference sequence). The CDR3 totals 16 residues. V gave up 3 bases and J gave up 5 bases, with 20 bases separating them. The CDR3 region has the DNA TGCAGTGCTAGTGGAGGGGGCGCTCCCCGGGACAATGAGCAGTTCTTC. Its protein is CSASGGGAPRDNEQFF.

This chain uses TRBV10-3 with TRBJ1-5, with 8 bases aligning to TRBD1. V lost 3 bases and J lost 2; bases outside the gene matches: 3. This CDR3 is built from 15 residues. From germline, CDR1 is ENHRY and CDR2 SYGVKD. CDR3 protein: CAISDMGQGNQPQHF. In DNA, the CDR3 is TGTGCCATCAGTGATATGGGACAGGGCAATCAGCCCCAGCATTTT.

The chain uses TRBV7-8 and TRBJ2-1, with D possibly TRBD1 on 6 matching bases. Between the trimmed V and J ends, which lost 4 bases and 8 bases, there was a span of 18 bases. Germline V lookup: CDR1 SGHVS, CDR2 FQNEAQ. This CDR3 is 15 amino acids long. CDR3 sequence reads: CASSSQGRSPHEQFF. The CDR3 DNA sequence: TGTGCCAGCAGCTCACAGGGACGTAGCCCCCATGAGCAGTTCTTC.

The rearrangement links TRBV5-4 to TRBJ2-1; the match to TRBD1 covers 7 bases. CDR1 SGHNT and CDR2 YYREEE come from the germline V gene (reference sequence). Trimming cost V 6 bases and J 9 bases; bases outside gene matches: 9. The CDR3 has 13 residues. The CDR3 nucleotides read TGTGCCAGCAAGGGGGCCGTAGGCGGTGAGCAGTTCTTC. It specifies CASKGAVGGEQFF.

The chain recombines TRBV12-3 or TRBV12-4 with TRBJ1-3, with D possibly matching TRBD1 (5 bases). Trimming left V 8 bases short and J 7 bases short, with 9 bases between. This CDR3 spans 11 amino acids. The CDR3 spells CASGGGNTIYF. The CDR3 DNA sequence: TGTGCCAGCGGGGGGGGGAACACCATATATTTT.

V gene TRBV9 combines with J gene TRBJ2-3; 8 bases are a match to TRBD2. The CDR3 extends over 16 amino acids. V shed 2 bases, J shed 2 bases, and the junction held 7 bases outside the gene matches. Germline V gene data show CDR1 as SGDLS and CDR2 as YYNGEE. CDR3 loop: CASSVGAGVVTDTQYF. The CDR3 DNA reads TGTGCCAGCAGCGTTGGAGCGGGAGTCGTCACAGATACGCAGTATTTT.

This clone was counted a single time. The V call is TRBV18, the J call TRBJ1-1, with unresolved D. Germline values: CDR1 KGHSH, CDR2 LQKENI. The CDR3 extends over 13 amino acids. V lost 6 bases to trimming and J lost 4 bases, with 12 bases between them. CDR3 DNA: TGTGCCAGCTCGTACAAGGAGGGCACTGAAGCTTTCTTT. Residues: CASSYKEGTEAFF.

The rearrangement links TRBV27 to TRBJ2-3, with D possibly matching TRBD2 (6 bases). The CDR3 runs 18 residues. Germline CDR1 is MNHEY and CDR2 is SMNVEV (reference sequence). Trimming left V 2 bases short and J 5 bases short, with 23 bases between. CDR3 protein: CASSLEGLTWLGGDTQYF. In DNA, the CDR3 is TGTGCCAGCAGTTTAGAGGGGCTTACCTGGCTGGGGGGAGATACGCAGTATTTT.

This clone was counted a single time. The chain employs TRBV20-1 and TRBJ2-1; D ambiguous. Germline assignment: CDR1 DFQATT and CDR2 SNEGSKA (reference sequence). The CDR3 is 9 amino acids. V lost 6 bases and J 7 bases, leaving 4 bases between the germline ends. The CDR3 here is CSAPNEQFF. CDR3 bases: TGCAGTGCCCCTAATGAGCAGTTCTTC.

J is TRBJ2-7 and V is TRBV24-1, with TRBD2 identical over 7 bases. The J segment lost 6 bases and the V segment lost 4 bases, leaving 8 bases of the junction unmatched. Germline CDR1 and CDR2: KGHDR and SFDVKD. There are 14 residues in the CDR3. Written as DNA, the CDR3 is TGTGCCACCAGTGAGGGGGGGTACGCGGGCGAGCAGTACTTC. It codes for CATSEGGYAGEQYF.

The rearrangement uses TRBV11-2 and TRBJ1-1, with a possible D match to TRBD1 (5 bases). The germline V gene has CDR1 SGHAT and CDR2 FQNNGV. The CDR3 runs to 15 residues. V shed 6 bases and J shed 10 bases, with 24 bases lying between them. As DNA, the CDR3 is TGTGCCAGCAGGCCCAGGCGGGACTCCCCCTCGGCAGCTTTCTTT. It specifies CASRPRRDSPSAAFF.

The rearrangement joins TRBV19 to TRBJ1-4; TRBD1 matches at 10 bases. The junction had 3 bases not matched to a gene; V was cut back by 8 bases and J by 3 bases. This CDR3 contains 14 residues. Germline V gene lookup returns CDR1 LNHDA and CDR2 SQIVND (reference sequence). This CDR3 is CASRQGASNEKLFF. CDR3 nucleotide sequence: TGTGCCAGTCGACAGGGGGCGTCTAATGAAAAACTGTTTTTT. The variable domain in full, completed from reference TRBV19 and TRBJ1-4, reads DGGITQSPKYLFRKEGQNVTLSCEQNLNHDAMYWYRQDPGQGLRLIYYSQIVNDFQKGDIAEGYSVSREKKESFPLTVTSAQKNPTAFYLCASRQGASNEKLFFGSGTQLSVL.

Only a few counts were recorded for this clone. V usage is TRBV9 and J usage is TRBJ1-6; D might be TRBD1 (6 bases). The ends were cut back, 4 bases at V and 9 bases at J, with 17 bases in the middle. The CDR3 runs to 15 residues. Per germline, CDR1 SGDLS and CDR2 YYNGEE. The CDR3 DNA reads TGTGCCAGCAGCCAAGGGACCATAGGGGGTTCACCCCTCCACTTT. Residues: CASSQGTIGGSPLHF. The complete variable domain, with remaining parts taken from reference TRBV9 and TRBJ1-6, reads DSGVTQTPKHLITATGQRVTLRCSPRSGDLSVYWYQQSLDQGLQFLIQYYNGEERAKGNILERFSAQQFPDLHSELNLSSLELGDSALYFCASSQGTIGGSPLHFGNGTRLTVT.

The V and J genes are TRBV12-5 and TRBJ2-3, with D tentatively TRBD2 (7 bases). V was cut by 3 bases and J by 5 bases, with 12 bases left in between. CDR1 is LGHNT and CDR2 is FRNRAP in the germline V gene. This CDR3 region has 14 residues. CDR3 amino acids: CASGLGGARDTQYF. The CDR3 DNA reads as TGTGCTAGTGGTTTAGGGGGGGCCAGAGATACGCAGTATTTT.

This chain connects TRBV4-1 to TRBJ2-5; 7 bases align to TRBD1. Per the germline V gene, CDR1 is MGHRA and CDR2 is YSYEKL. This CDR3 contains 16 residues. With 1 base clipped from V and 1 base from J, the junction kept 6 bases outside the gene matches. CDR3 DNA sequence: TGCGCCAGCAGCCAAGGTTCAGGGGGAGCCCAAGAGACCCAGTACTTC. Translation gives CASSQGSGGAQETQYF.

Here the CDR3 reads CASGAGGAYGYTF. The CDR3 bases are TGTGCCAGCGGGGCCGGAGGGGCCTATGGCTACACCTTC. This chain connects TRBV12-3 or TRBV12-4 to TRBJ1-2; possibly TRBD1 for D (5 bases). V was clipped by 8 bases and J by 4 bases, with 14 bases between them. The CDR3 loop spans 13 amino acids.

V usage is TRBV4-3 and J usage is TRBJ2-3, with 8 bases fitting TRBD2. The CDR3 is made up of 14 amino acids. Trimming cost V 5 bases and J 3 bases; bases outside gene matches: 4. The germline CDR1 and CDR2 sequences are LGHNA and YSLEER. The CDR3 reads CASSSSGSTDTQYF. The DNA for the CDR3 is TGCGCCAGCAGCTCCAGCGGGAGTACAGATACGCAGTATTTT.

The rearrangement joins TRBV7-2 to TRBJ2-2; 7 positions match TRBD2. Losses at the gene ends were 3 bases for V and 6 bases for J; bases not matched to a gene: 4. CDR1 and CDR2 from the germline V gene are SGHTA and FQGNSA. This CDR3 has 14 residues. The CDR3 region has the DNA TGTGCCAGCAGCTTTATGGGAGGGGCCGGGGAGCTGTTTTTT. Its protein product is CASSFMGGAGELFF.

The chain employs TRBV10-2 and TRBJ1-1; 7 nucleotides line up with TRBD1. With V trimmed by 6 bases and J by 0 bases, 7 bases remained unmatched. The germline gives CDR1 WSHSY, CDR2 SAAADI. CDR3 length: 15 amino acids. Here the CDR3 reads CASRDDRAMNTEAFF. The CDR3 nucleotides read TGCGCCAGCAGAGACGACAGGGCTATGAACACTGAAGCTTTCTTT.

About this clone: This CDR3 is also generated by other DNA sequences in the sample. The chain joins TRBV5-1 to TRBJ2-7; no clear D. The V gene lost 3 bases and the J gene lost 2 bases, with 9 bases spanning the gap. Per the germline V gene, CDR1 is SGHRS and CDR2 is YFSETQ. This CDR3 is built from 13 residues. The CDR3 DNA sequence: TGCGCCAGCAGCTCCGGGTCCGCCTACGAGCAGTACTTC. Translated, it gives CASSSGSAYEQYF.

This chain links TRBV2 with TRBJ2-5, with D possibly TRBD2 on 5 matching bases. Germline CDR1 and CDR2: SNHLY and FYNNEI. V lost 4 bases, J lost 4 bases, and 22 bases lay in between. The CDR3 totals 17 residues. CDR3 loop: CASSVSGIAFGSETQYF. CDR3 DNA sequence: TGTGCCAGCAGTGTTAGTGGTATAGCGTTCGGTTCAGAGACCCAGTACTTC.

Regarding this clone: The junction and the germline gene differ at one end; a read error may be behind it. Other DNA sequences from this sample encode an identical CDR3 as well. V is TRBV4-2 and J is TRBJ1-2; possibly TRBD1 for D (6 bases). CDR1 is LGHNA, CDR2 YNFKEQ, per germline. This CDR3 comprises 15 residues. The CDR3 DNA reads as TGTGCCAGCAGCCAATTGTCAGGGGTTAACTATGGCTACACTTTC. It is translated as CASSQLSGVNYGYTF.

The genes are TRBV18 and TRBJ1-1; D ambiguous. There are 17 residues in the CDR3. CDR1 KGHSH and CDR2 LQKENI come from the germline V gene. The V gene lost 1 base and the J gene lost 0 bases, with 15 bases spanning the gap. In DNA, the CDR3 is TGTGCCAGCTCACCACGGACTACGGAGGGCATGAACACTGAAGCTTTCTTT. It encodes CASSPRTTEGMNTEAFF.

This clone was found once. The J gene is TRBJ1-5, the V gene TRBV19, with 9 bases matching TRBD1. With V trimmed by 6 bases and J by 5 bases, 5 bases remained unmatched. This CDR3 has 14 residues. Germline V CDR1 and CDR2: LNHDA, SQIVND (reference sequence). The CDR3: CASSNRGLDQPQHF. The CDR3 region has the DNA TGTGCCAGTAGCAACAGGGGGCTGGATCAGCCCCAGCATTTT.

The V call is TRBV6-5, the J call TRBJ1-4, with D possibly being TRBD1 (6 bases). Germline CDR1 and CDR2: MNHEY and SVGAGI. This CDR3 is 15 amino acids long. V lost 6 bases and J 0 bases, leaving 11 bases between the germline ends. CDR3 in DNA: TGTGCCAGCAGCCAGGACAGCTCAACTAATGAAAAACTGTTTTTT. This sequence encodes CASSQDSSTNEKLFF.

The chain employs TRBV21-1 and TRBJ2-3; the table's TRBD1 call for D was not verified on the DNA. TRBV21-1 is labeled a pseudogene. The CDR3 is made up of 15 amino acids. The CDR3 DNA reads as TGTGCCAGCAGCATCGACACTTCTAGCACAGATACGCAGTATTTT. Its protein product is CASSIDTSSTDTQYF.

The CDR3 bases are TGTGCCAGCAGCTCCCGGACAGGGTTGATGAACACTGAAGCTTTCTTT. Its protein is CASSSRTGLMNTEAFF. The chain recombines TRBV7-2 with TRBJ1-1; 8 nucleotides align to TRBD1. The CDR3 extends over 16 amino acids. V was pared by 4 bases and J by 0 bases, with 7 bases of the junction left unmatched. Germline values: CDR1 SGHTA, CDR2 FQGNSA.

For the CDR3, the DNA is TGCGCCAGCAGTGAGGTTGTCGTTAATGAGCAGTTCTTC. Protein: CASSEVVVNEQFF. This chain links TRBV10-2 with TRBJ2-1; D call uncertain. Per the germline V gene, CDR1 is WSHSY and CDR2 is SAAADI. V gave up 2 bases and J gave up 7 bases, with 9 bases separating them. The CDR3 extends over 13 amino acids.